The sequence of this T cell receptor beta chain was determined in a study of blood T cell repertoires in COVID-19. About the research overall: Sample material is recorded as cDNA or gDNA derived from T cells, B-cell-depleted T cells, or PBMCs.

This CDR3 comprises 16 residues. CDR1 is SGHVS and CDR2 is FNYEAQ in the germline V gene. J gave up 3 bases and V 5 bases, and 11 bases lay outside the gene matches. Data came from immunoSEQ multiplex PCR; TCRdb stores just in-frame clones and leaves some out. The profile shows roughly 500,000 clones, roughly 87% of them singletons. Specimen: peripheral blood. The chain has TRBV7-6 and TRBJ2-7; 9 bases are shared with TRBD2. The clonotype was recovered from a man between 18 and 29 years old with COVID-19, enrolled during active disease. The CDR3 region is CASSPEGTSSFYEQYF. The CDR3 nucleotides read TGTGCCAGCAGCCCAGAGGGGACTAGCAGCTTCTACGAGCAGTACTTC.